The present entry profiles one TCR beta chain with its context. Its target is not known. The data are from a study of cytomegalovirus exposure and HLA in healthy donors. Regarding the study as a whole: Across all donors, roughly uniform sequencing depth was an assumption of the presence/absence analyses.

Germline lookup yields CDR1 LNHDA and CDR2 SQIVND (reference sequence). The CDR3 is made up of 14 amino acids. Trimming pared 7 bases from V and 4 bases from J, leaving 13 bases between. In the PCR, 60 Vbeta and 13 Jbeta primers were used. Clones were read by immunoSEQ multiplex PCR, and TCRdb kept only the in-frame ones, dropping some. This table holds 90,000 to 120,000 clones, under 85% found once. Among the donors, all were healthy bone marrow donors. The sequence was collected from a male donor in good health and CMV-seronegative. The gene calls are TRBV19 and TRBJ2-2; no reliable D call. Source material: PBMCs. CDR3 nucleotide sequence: TGTGCCAGTACTCCGTTTGGCAGCACCGGGGAGCTGTTTTTT. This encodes CASTPFGSTGELFF.